The T cell receptor beta chain under discussion was sequenced for a study of cytomegalovirus exposure and HLA in healthy donors (dated by TCRdb to about 2017). About the study as a whole: An earlier analysis of 587 of the donors reported about 280 Gb of sequence data and around 120 million unique TCR beta sequences obtained from approximately 180 million T cells. About 300 gigabases of sequencing data and roughly 80 million unique TCR sequences made up an early release that covered 500 to 650 HLA-typed donors. Of the 350 to 450 genotyped donors, roughly 85% fell in the genetic ancestry cluster associated with self-reported Caucasian donors. The study was designed to test whether signatures of past pathogen exposure could be identified by cataloging public T cell receptors. The study profiled the T cell repertoires of 550 to 700 subjects by immunosequencing and related them to cytomegalovirus serostatus. In addition to the first cohort of 500 to 850 subjects, a separate validation cohort of around 110 different subjects was used. High-throughput TCR immunosequencing, statistical association of individual TCRs with disease status, and machine learning were combined to predict cytomegalovirus infection status. To study patterns of TCR occurrence, a later analysis re-analyzed previously published TCR beta repertoires from more than 550 donors and added high-resolution HLA genotyping. Rather than drawing on any new phenotypic data, the later analysis identified candidate immune exposures from TCR beta sequences and the way those sequences occurred across donors. To decide whether each TCR beta V gene segment behaved as functional or pseudogenic, an earlier analysis of some 570 of the donors relied on high-throughput TCR beta sequencing. Donor age, sex, ethnicity and CMV serostatus were compiled together with the repertoire data. Genome-wide SNP genotypes for about 65% of the roughly 670 donors were used in a later genetic analysis, which treated that subset as a discovery cohort. Every discovery cohort repertoire had been produced on one sequencing platform. Class I and class II HLA loci were covered by the typing at four-digit resolution. The number of donors typed differed by locus, with roughly 629-640 for A, B, C, DRB1 and DQB1, around 560 for DQA1, 600 to 610 for DPA1, and around 450 for DPB1. Several DR-DQ haplotypes were treated as single units for association and clustering because of strong linkage in the cohort. On average, 235,054 unique TCR beta nucleotide sequences were sequenced per donor among about 400 genotyped donors of the cohort, with 15% to 20% of those sequences being non-productive. Study-wide conclusions, independent of this receptor: The study gave a list of 150 to 200 TCR beta chains associated with cytomegalovirus. In an earlier analysis of around 600 of the donors, most TCR beta V segments were observed in productive rearrangements about 87% or about 30% of the time, broadly matching IMGT annotations. A later analysis found that most CMV-associated TCR beta chains appeared HLA-restricted, with HLA associations seemingly driven largely by CMV exposure. A cluster of highly shared sequence variants was judged likely to represent a technical artifact of the sequencing pipeline. In vitro tests confirmed that a few of the cytomegalovirus-associated TCR beta chains recognize cytomegalovirus antigens. The authors suggested that the approach could potentially be extended to other disease states and immunological phenotypes. Because HLA typing was missing for some donors at each locus, association tests included only the typed subset. Specific HLA alleles were associated with roughly 16,000 TCR beta sequences at a false discovery rate of 0.05 in a later analysis. A further reported finding was that TCR beta sequences accurately predicted the HLA-A and HLA-B alleles for most subjects in the first cohort. A later genetic analysis associated a missense DCLRE1C variant with V-gene and J-gene trimming of TCR beta chains, and an independent cohort replicated the association. The only immune exposure information available for the cohort was CMV serostatus. Because counts were too low, 15 or so rarely observed V segments, including chromosome 9 orphons, were excluded from the earlier analysis of some 590 of the donors. When HLA alleles, especially DR and DQ, strongly co-occurred, TCR associations were difficult to assign to individual alleles. This cohort had only TCR beta chains sequenced, and the lack of alpha or paired-chain data limited which features could be detected. According to a later analysis, parvovirus B19, influenza, CMV and Epstein-Barr virus appeared linked to several top co-occurrence clusters. In a later analysis, HLA-associated TCR beta chains were found to be more clonally expanded and to have lower generation probabilities than equally common non-associated chains. Correlated functional status among segregating V segments might reflect linkage disequilibrium, but an unknown experimental factor could not be ruled out. Compared with the roughly 670-donor mean, donors in an Asian-associated ancestry cluster had fewer N-insertions in productive TCRs, according to a later genetic analysis. According to a later analysis, TCR association rates differed among HLA loci, with DRB1 alleles showing the most associated TCRs and HLA-C alleles showing the fewest. The 87-base-pair reads could not distinguish some IMGT-functional V segments, including TRBV6-2 and TRBV6-3, so those segments were excluded. Most TCR sequences were observed very rarely across donors, whereas some public TCRs were present in many individuals. The presence/absence analyses assumed that sequencing depth was roughly uniform across donors, and that assumption may not be true. The classifier was reported to diagnose cytomegalovirus status with high specificity and sensitivity in both the original cohort and the validation cohort.

For this clone: Its antigen is not yet known. Base qualities are not provided; no much larger clone lies one nucleotide away.

The junction carries 8 bases between V and J, which are trimmed by 8 bases and 1 base respectively. The CDR3 spans 13 residues, from the cysteine through the phenylalanine. Only CDR3 DNA remains: 39 bases, in frame from the first base. CDR1 is given as MNHEY and CDR2 as SMNVEV, both from the germline V gene (reference sequence). The cohort comprised some 730 healthy bone marrow donors. All cohort members were sampled while nominally healthy, although unrecorded immune exposures were likely present. The donor tested CMV seropositive and was one of the 289 seropositive cohort members. A peripheral blood sample was collected from each donor, and TCR beta sequencing was performed on peripheral blood mononuclear cells. The Qiagen DNeasy Blood Extraction Kit was used to extract genomic DNA from the blood cell samples. Libraries were constructed by the immunoSEQ multiplex PCR assay. The multiplex PCR relied on a mix of 60 forward primers for TCR Vbeta segments and 13 reverse primers for TCR Jbeta segments. A multiplex PCR assay on genomic DNA amplified the CDR3 region of rearranged TCR beta genes. On the Illumina HiSeq System, the amplified TCR beta libraries were sequenced as 87-base-pair reads. The source study handled its data this way. Across the 640 or so repertoires, a later analysis counted tens of millions of unique TCR beta chains, 9.5 million to 12 million of which were shared by at least two donors. Raw reads were error-corrected and collapsed into unique sequences with a nearest-neighbor algorithm that merged closely related sequences to remove PCR and sequencing errors. To assign V, D and J gene segments, CDR3 sequences were aligned to IMGT reference sequences. For a sequence to be retained, a match of at least six nucleotides to both a V gene segment and a J gene segment was required. A rearrangement counted as productive if the CDR3 had no stop codons and remained in frame with V and J, and every other rearrangement counted as non-productive. CDR3 was defined by IMGT convention, running from the second conserved V-encoded cysteine to the conserved J-encoded phenylalanine. The earlier analysis of 550 to 650 of the donors excluded any sequence lacking an unambiguous match to a single V gene segment. In an earlier analysis of roughly 500 of the donors, V segments were called functional above 56.7% productive rearrangements and were called segregating when the between-donor standard deviation exceeded 5%. To diagnose cytomegalovirus status from the catalog of TCR beta chain sequences, a statistical classification framework was built. In a later analysis, V and J genes were assigned by comparing TCR nucleotide sequences against IMGT/GENE-DB human TR gene sequences. Using the TCRdist pipeline, a later analysis assigned CDR3 sequences along with most-parsimonious VDJ recombination scenarios. A later analysis defined each TCR beta chain by its CDR3 amino acid sequence plus V-gene family, and excluded reads lacking a unique V-gene family. In a later analysis, nearly 600 highly shared, low-generation-probability nucleotide sequences were removed to address suspected cross-contamination and a sequencing artifact. For each public chain, a later analysis derived a clonal expansion index from normalized ranks of inferred template counts within each repertoire. In a later analysis, generation probabilities were computed with a VDJ recombination model fitted to out-of-frame rearrangements, and the resulting probabilities were checked against IGoR. Hypergeometric tests were used in a later analysis to score TCR-TCR, TCR-HLA and TCR-CMV co-occurrence, with a repertoire-size bias correction applied to the TCR pairs. A later analysis estimated false discovery rates by permuting HLA or CMV assignments 20 times. In a later analysis, co-occurring TCRs were grouped with DBSCAN, and TCRdist sequence similarity was added when clustering was performed within HLA-allele-positive subsets. Co-occurrence clustering excluded repertoires with fewer than 30,000 or more than 120,000 public chains, plus five with anomalous nucleotide sharing. TCRdb holds this immuneACCESS table with in-frame rearrangements only. Some clones are missing; in checked studies, unresolved V genes explain under half, and the rest has no known cause. V and J calls plus clone size are reproduced from that table; the DNA served to infer D and trimming. The sample records about 300,000 clones, roughly 85% of which are singletons. The ten largest account for 3.5% to 4% of the sample.

The source of this sequence is a man in his forties in good health and CMV-seropositive. Sequencing was performed on PBMCs. This receptor chain uses TRBV27 and TRBJ2-2; 5 matching bases give a weak D call of TRBD1. The CDR3 has the sequence CASADRNTGELFF. At the DNA level, the sequence is TGTGCCAGCGCCGACAGGAACACCGGGGAGCTGTTTTTT.